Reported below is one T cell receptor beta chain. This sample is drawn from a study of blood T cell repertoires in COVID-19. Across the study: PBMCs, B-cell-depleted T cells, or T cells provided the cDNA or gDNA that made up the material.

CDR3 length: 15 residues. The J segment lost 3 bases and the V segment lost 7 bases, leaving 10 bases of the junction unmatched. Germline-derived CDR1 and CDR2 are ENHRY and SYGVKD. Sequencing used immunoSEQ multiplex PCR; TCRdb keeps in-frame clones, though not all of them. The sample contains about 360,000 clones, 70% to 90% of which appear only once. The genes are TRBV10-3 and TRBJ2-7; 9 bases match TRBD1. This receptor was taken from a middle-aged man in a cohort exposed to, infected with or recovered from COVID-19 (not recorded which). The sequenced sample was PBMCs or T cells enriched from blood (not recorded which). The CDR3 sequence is CAITAGTGPDYEQYF. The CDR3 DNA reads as TGTGCCATCACCGCGGGGACAGGGCCCGACTACGAGCAGTACTTC.